The entry that follows covers one TCR beta chain sequence. The sample originates from a study of blood T cell repertoires in COVID-19. Some clones are missing from TCRdb's copy, which holds only in-frame ones; the method was immunoSEQ multiplex PCR. The sample records roughly 500,000 clones, 88% being singletons. There are 16 residues in the CDR3. V lost 0 bases to trimming and J lost 4 bases, with 16 bases between them. CDR1 is SGDLS and CDR2 is YYNGEE in the germline V gene. The sample was PBMCs or T cells enriched from blood (not recorded which). This clonotype originated in an older woman who had recovered from COVID-19. The genes are TRBV9 and TRBJ1-2, with D uncertain. The CDR3 DNA reads TGTGCCAGCAGCGTAGGGGCAGCCCCTTTCTCCTATGGCTACACCTTC. This translates into CASSVGAAPFSYGYTF. The complete variable domain, with remaining parts taken from reference TRBV9 and TRBJ1-2, reads DSGVTQTPKHLITATGQRVTLRCSPRSGDLSVYWYQQSLDQGLQFLIQYYNGEERAKGNILERFSAQQFPDLHSELNLSSLELGDSALYFCASSVGAAPFSYGYTFGSGTRLTVV.